This entry lists 24 T cell receptor beta chains sequenced from one sample in a study of CXCR3-negative and CXCR3-positive naive CD8 T cells. General study points: CXCR3-positive naive cells had more hydrophobic TRB CDR3s than CXCR3-negative naive cells.

The TRB cDNA libraries were prepared by 5' RACE with UMI labels. Each CDR3 protein gets one entry in TCRdb, which reprocessed the 5' RACE reads and gives no DNA. In all, the sample yields approximately 96,000 distinct CDR3 sequences. These receptors lack a known antigen. Input material: naive CXCR3+ CD8+ T cells from blood. Described subset: CD45RO-CCR7+CD27+CD95- naive CD8+ T cells expressing CXCR3 (TNR3+). These receptor sequences come from a human donor in good health. Some clones in this sample may be carry-over from other donors' samples.

The chain joins TRBV7-6 to TRBJ2-7; TCRdb's D call, TRBD2, is unchecked because there is no DNA. Germline V lookup: CDR1 SGHVS, CDR2 FNYEAQ. This CDR3 comprises 16 residues. The CDR3 sequence: CASSSLAGGLSCEQYF.

The chain uses TRBV19 and TRBJ2-7; the TRBD1 assignment by TCRdb is unverifiable without DNA. Germline lookup yields CDR1 LNHDA and CDR2 SQIVND (reference sequence). The CDR3 is 14 residues long. The CDR3 is CASRSDRVSYEQYF.

The chain joins TRBV24-1 to TRBJ2-2; TCRdb designates TRBD1, a call that cannot be tested without DNA. The CDR3 runs 17 residues. Germline V gene sequence: CDR1 KGHDR, CDR2 SFDVKD. CDR3: CATSDTGTSGRAGELFF.

The V gene is TRBV7-8, the J gene TRBJ2-3; no DNA is available, so the TRBD2 call from TCRdb remains unchecked. The CDR3 is 18 amino acids. Germline-derived CDR1 and CDR2 are SGHVS and FQNEAQ. CDR3 residues: CASSVGLAGGTSTDTQYF.

V and J are TRBV29-1 and TRBJ2-7. Germline lookup yields CDR1 SQVTM and CDR2 ANQGSEA. The CDR3 covers 11 residues. The CDR3 loop reads CSVRQSYEQYF.

This chain connects TRBV28 to TRBJ2-1; TCRdb's assignment of TRBD1 cannot be checked, as there is no DNA. CDR1 is MDHEN and CDR2 is SYDVKM in the germline V gene. This CDR3 is 15 amino acids long. The CDR3 spells CASSLPWGPLFEQFF.

This chain links TRBV6-5 with TRBJ1-3. Germline CDR1 is MNHEY and CDR2 is SVGAGI. The CDR3 totals 17 residues. The CDR3 here is CASSYESPWISGNTIYF.

The CDR3: CSVDYYNEQFF. V usage is TRBV29-1 and J usage is TRBJ2-1. There are 11 residues in the CDR3. The germline gives CDR1 SQVTM, CDR2 ANQGSEA.

V is TRBV28 and J is TRBJ1-1; with no DNA, the TCRdb D assignment of TRBD1 cannot be verified. Per the germline V gene, CDR1 is MDHEN and CDR2 is SYDVKM. This CDR3 region has 16 residues. CDR3 sequence reads: CASRFEGYVGNTEAFF.

The chain couples TRBV27 to TRBJ2-1. CDR1 and CDR2 (germline): MNHEY, SMNVEV (reference sequence). This CDR3 comprises 14 residues. This CDR3 reads CASRSKGTNNEQFF.

The chain employs TRBV20-1 and TRBJ1-1. The CDR3 covers 13 residues. In germline, CDR1 is DFQATT, CDR2 SNEGSKA (reference sequence). The CDR3 loop reads CSARDIYGTEAFF.

The V gene is TRBV7-2, the J gene TRBJ2-5; TCRdb returns TRBD1, unconfirmable since there is no DNA. The CDR3 contains 17 residues. From germline, CDR1 is SGHTA and CDR2 FQGNSA. This chain's CDR3 is CASSLRTGGSFRETQYF.

V usage is TRBV4-3 and J usage is TRBJ2-1. The CDR3 sequence is 12 residues long. The germline CDR1 and CDR2 sequences are LGHNA and YSLEER. This CDR3 is CASSHFENEQFF.

The chain employs TRBV7-6 and TRBJ2-5; the D call of TRBD1 rests on TCRdb alone, since no DNA is present to check it. Per germline, CDR1 SGHVS and CDR2 FNYEAQ. This CDR3 spans 13 amino acids. The CDR3 here is CASSSWGTETQYF.

The J gene is TRBJ1-2, the V gene TRBV18. CDR1 and CDR2 from the germline V gene are KGHSH and LQKENI. This CDR3 has 15 residues. This CDR3 is CASSPPLGEPDGYTF.

The chain joins TRBV10-3 to TRBJ2-7; the TCRdb D gene call, TRBD1, has no DNA to confirm it. CDR1 and CDR2 (germline): ENHRY, SYGVKD. The CDR3 runs 15 residues. CDR3 sequence: CAIRLDIQGTYEQYF.

V and J are TRBV29-1 and TRBJ1-1. Germline V lookup: CDR1 SQVTM, CDR2 ANQGSEA. This CDR3 contains 14 residues. The CDR3 loop is CSVVQGPLNTEAFF.

The chain uses TRBV6-4 and TRBJ2-1. CDR1 and CDR2 (germline): MRHNA, SNTAGT. This CDR3 has 12 residues. CDR3 in amino acids: CASSDPDDEQFF.

The chain links TRBV12-2 to TRBJ2-1; TCRdb designates TRBD1, a call that cannot be tested without DNA. TRBV12-2 is given as a pseudogene. The length of the CDR3 is 17 residues. CDR3 residues: CASRTGLHESSYNEQFF.

The CDR3 sequence: CASSNRGEETQYF. The chain couples TRBV19 to TRBJ2-5; TCRdb returns TRBD1, unconfirmable since there is no DNA. From germline, CDR1 is LNHDA and CDR2 SQIVND (reference sequence). The CDR3 has 13 residues.

The gene calls are TRBV2 and TRBJ2-7; TCRdb reports TRBD1, a call that lacks DNA to check it against. Germline-derived CDR1 and CDR2 are SNHLY and FYNNEI. The CDR3 covers 12 residues. CDR3 sequence reads: CASREQGSEQYF.

The chain employs TRBV7-8 and TRBJ2-7; the TCRdb call, TRBD2, lacks DNA for checking. This CDR3 comprises 17 residues. Per the germline V gene, CDR1 is SGHVS and CDR2 is FQNEAQ. The CDR3 region is CASSLSWTSGRSYEQYF. Full variable domain (missing parts from reference TRBV7-8 and TRBJ2-7): GAGVSQSPRYKVAKRGQDVALRCDPISGHVSLFWYQQALGQGPEFLTYFQNEAQLDKSGLPSDRFFAERPEGSVSTLKIQRTQQEDSAVYLCASSLSWTSGRSYEQYFGPGTRLTVT.

The V call is TRBV28, the J call TRBJ2-1; no DNA is available, so the TRBD2 call from TCRdb remains unchecked. The CDR3 covers 19 residues. The germline gives CDR1 MDHEN, CDR2 SYDVKM. CDR3: CASRGRGLAGGTSYNEQFF.

The V and J genes are TRBV20-1 and TRBJ2-7. The CDR3 covers 14 residues. Germline CDR1 is DFQATT and CDR2 is SNEGSKA (reference sequence). The CDR3 here is CSARDPESTYEQYF.